Listed below are T cell receptor beta chains from one sample, sequenced in a study of patients with pleural tuberculosis. From the reads, TCRdb called clonotypes with MiXCR, one entry per CDR3 protein. Among tens of thousands of distinct CDR3 sequences listed, 18% were seen once. Sequences were obtained from peripheral blood. These receptors all stem from a human donor with pleural tuberculosis. The CDR3 runs from the conserved cysteine through the conserved F or W. A D gene is named only where the DNA matches it firmly. Size values are once, few and many counts, or a class for expanded clones, and some rows have none.

D gene	V gene	clone size	CDR3 length	J gene	CDR3 DNA	CDR3 protein
-	TRBV6-2/TRBV6-3	-	13	TRBJ2-7	TGTGCCAGCAGTCCTACCGGGACGTACGAGCAGTACTTC	CASSPTGTYEQYF
-	TRBV20-1	medium-sized	15	TRBJ1-3	TGCAGTGCTAGAGTCGGGGCGGACTCTGGAAACACCATATATTTT	CSARVGADSGNTIYF
-	TRBV7-7	many	13	TRBJ2-5	TGTGCTAGCAGCCGGGACCAAACTGGGACCCAGTACTTC	CASSRDQTGTQYF
-	TRBV4-1	many	15	TRBJ1-3	TGCGCCAGCAGCCAAGTCCCAGGCTCTGGAAACACCATATATTTT	CASSQVPGSGNTIYF
-	TRBV27	many	13	TRBJ2-1	TGTGCCAGCAGTCCCCCTGGGTACAATGAGCAGTTCTTC	CASSPPGYNEQFF
-	TRBV20-1	-	16	TRBJ2-1	TGCAGTGCTAGAGAGGGCTGGGGGCAGACCTACAATGAGCAGTTCTTC	CSAREGWGQTYNEQFF
TRBD1	TRBV30	many	13	TRBJ1-1	TGTGCCTGGGTTGGACAGGGGGCGAGTGAAGCTTTCTTT	CAWVGQGASEAFF
-	TRBV11-2	-	15	TRBJ2-1	TGTGCCAGCAGCTGGTCGGCCTCGTCCTACAATGAGCAGTTCTTC	CASSWSASSYNEQFF
-	TRBV29-1	many	15	TRBJ1-1	TGCAGCGTGCCTCGCCCCAGGGGTACGAACACTGAAGCTTTCTTT	CSVPRPRGTNTEAFF
TRBD2	TRBV5-6	-	15	TRBJ2-1	TGTGCCAGCAGCTTGTCCCGGGGGAGGGTCGATGAGCAGTTCTTC	CASSLSRGRVDEQFF
TRBD1	TRBV5-1	many	14	TRBJ2-3	TGCGCCAGCAGGGGCAAAACAGGGGCAGATACGCAGTATTTT	CASRGKTGADTQYF
-	TRBV4-1	many	15	TRBJ2-2	TGCGCCAGCAGCCCATCGCCGGTCAACACCGGGGAGCTGTTTTTT	CASSPSPVNTGELFF
-	TRBV4-1	-	14	TRBJ1-2	TGCGCCAGCAGCCAAGGGCCCCAGGTGTATGGCTACACCTTC	CASSQGPQVYGYTF
-	TRBV5-1	many	16	TRBJ1-4	TGCGCCAGCAGCTTGGTTGGGATACAGGGTAATGAAAAACTGTTTTTT	CASSLVGIQGNEKLFF
-	TRBV6-6	many	17	TRBJ1-3	TGTGCCAGCAGTTACTCGAGCCGTCAGGGGCTTGGAAACACCATATATTTT	CASSYSSRQGLGNTIYF
-	TRBV28	many	13	TRBJ2-7	TGTGCCAGCAGTTTGATGACCCAGTACGAGCAGTACTTC	CASSLMTQYEQYF
-	TRBV3-1	many	14	TRBJ1-1	TGTGCCAGCAGCTCCCCGGGGGCGTACACTGAAGCTTTCTTT	CASSSPGAYTEAFF
TRBD1	TRBV20-1	many	16	TRBJ1-1	TGCAGTGCTAGAGATCCTGAGACAGGGTTTCGCACTGAAGCTTTCTTT	CSARDPETGFRTEAFF
TRBD1	TRBV28	many	14	TRBJ1-5	TGTGCCAGCAGTTCCAGGGGGGGCAATCAGCCCCAGCATTTT	CASSSRGGNQPQHF
-	TRBV5-1	many	13	TRBJ1-1	TGCGCCAGCAGCTTGGCGGAAGTAAGTGAAGCTTTCTTT	CASSLAEVSEAFF
-	TRBV19	many	13	TRBJ1-5	TGTGCCAGTACCAACAGAGGCAATCAGCCCCAGCATTTT	CASTNRGNQPQHF
TRBD2	TRBV6-4	many	15	TRBJ2-1	TGTGCCAGCAGTGACTCGACTAGCGGGAGCAATGAGCAGTTCTTC	CASSDSTSGSNEQFF
-	TRBV14	many	14	TRBJ2-7	TGTGCCAGCAGCCAAGCTACAGCTTCCTACGAGCAGTACTTC	CASSQATASYEQYF
-	TRBV7-2	many	14	TRBJ1-1	TGTGCCAGCAGGGGTACCAAAGCGGGCACTGAAGCTTTCTTT	CASRGTKAGTEAFF
-	TRBV27	medium-sized	14	TRBJ1-2	TGTGCCAGCACTAAAGTAGGTTCCTCGGATGGCTACACCTTC	CASTKVGSSDGYTF
-	TRBV2	-	15	TRBJ2-7	TGTGCCAGCAGTGAAGAATCTGGGGGGGCCTACGAGCCGTACTTC	CASSEESGGAYEPYF
-	TRBV5-1	many	13	TRBJ1-2	TGCGCCAGCAGCTTTGGGGGGAACTATGGCTACACCTTC	CASSFGGNYGYTF
-	TRBV28	many	15	TRBJ1-1	TGTGCCAGCAGTTTAGGGGGGCAGGGCTCCACTGAAGCTTTCTTT	CASSLGGQGSTEAFF
-	TRBV27	-	13	TRBJ2-1	TGTGCCAGCAGTTTGGGCGGTTACAATGAGCCGTTCTTC	CASSLGGYNEPFF
-	TRBV2	many	13	TRBJ2-7	TGTGCCAGCAGTGAAGAGACAGCCTACGAGCAGTACTTC	CASSEETAYEQYF
TRBD1	TRBV28	medium-sized	14	TRBJ1-1	TGTGCCATAACCTACGGGACAGGGGGCACTGAAGCTTTCTTT	CAITYGTGGTEAFF
TRBD1	TRBV2	many	13	TRBJ1-1	TGTGCCAGCAGACCCGGACAGGACACTGAAGCTTTCTTT	CASRPGQDTEAFF
-	TRBV29-1	many	13	TRBJ2-7	TGCAGCGTTGAAGCGAGCCAGACCTACGAGCAGTACTTC	CSVEASQTYEQYF
-	TRBV20-1	many	14	TRBJ2-1	TGCAGTGCTAGGATCGGCAGCAGGTCTAATGAGCAGTTCTTC	CSARIGSRSNEQFF
-	TRBV7-9	many	15	TRBJ2-3	TGTGCCAGCAGCTTGAGTGAGGGGTACACAGATACGCAGTATTTT	CASSLSEGYTDTQYF
-	TRBV28	medium-sized	13	TRBJ1-2	TGTGCCAGCAGCGTAGGGCAGAACTATGGCTACACCTTC	CASSVGQNYGYTF
TRBD1	TRBV24-1	once	14	TRBJ1-1	TGTGCCACCAGTGCCCCCGACAGGGGCCTTGAAGCTTTCTTT	CATSAPDRGLEAFF
-	TRBV6-2/TRBV6-3	many	16	TRBJ2-4	TGTGCCAGCAGTTACGGAGAGCTTCTAGCCAAAAACATTCAGTACTTC	CASSYGELLAKNIQYF
-	TRBV20-1	-	13	TRBJ1-2	TGCAGTGCTAGACAGGGTGTCAACTATGGCTACACCTTC	CSARQGVNYGYTF
-	TRBV27	many	15	TRBJ2-7	TGTGCCAGCAGTTTCTCGCAGATTAGATCCTACGAGCAGTACTTC	CASSFSQIRSYEQYF
-	TRBV19	many	14	TRBJ1-1	TGTGCCAGTAGTATAGGCCCGGGGAACACTGAAGCTTTCTTT	CASSIGPGNTEAFF
-	TRBV27	many	15	TRBJ1-2	TGTGCCAGCAGTTTGGAGGCAGGGGTTCACTATGGCTACACCTTC	CASSLEAGVHYGYTF
-	TRBV6-4	many	14	TRBJ2-1	TGTGCCAGCAGTGACTCAGGGGATTACAATGAGCAGTTCTTC	CASSDSGDYNEQFF
-	TRBV6-1	many	12	TRBJ2-7	TGTGCCAGCTCCCCAGGCTATTACGTGCAGTACTTC	CASSPGYYVQYF
TRBD1	TRBV27	-	16	TRBJ2-3	TGTGCCAGCAAACGACACCCGGGACAGATCACAGATACGCTGTACTTT	CASKRHPGQITDTLYF
-	TRBV11-2	many	15	TRBJ2-7	TGTGCCAGCAGCTTAGTTCCCAGGGATAACCACGAGCAGTACTTC	CASSLVPRDNHEQYF
-	TRBV20-1	-	13	TRBJ2-1	TGCAGTGCTGGGGGTAGCTTCTACAATGAGCAGTTCTTC	CSAGGSFYNEQFF
-	TRBV6-1	many	12	TRBJ2-3	TGTGCCATAAAGTCAAGCACAGATACGCAGTATTTT	CAIKSSTDTQYF
-	TRBV19	many	16	TRBJ2-7	TGTGCCAGTAGTACGAAAACAGGGCCACCACCCTACGAGCAGTACTTC	CASSTKTGPPPYEQYF
-	TRBV6-2/TRBV6-3	many	19	TRBJ2-6	TGTGCCAGCAGTTACTCCAGTGACGACGGACTCTCTGGGGCCAACGTCCTGACTTTC	CASSYSSDDGLSGANVLTF
-	TRBV5-1	many	14	TRBJ1-3	TGCGCCAGCTCCCCAGGCAACTCTGGAAACACCATATATTTT	CASSPGNSGNTIYF
TRBD1	TRBV7-9	many	12	TRBJ2-7	TGTGCCAGCAGCCAAGACAGGGACGAGCAGTACTTC	CASSQDRDEQYF
TRBD2	TRBV27	many	17	TRBJ2-5	TGTGCCAGCAGTTTCGTCACTAGCGGGAGAGGAAGGGAGACCCAGTACTTC	CASSFVTSGRGRETQYF